This T cell receptor (beta chain) derives from a study of OX40 agonist ivuxolimab in advanced cancers. Turning to the overall study: The costimulatory receptor OX40 (CD134) was targeted by ivuxolimab, a fully human IgG2 agonistic monoclonal antibody. Intravenous ivuxolimab was administered to patients every 2 weeks at six dose levels: 0.01, 0.1, 0.3, 1.5, 3 and 10 mg/kg. Among the 52 dose-escalation patients, about 20 had hepatocellular carcinoma, 15 or so melanoma, 9 renal cell carcinoma and 9 head and neck cancer. A male proportion of almost 85% and a mean age of about 60 years, ranging from roughly 20 to 80, were recorded for the dose-escalation cohort. Prior anti-PD-1, anti-PD-L1 or anti-CTLA-4 therapy was permitted, and checkpoint inhibitors had been received by less than 45% of dose-escalation patients. Partial responses occurred in three dose-escalation patients: two with cutaneous melanoma and one with hepatocellular carcinoma. The purpose of peripheral TCRbeta sequencing was to test whether ivuxolimab changed TCR sequence diversity and led to clonal T-cell expansion. The paper describes the monotherapy dose-escalation part (N of about 52 patients) of the phase I trial of ivuxolimab. What the research found in general, with its limitations: On average, CD8+ T cells showed more expanded clones than CD4+ T cells after ivuxolimab. The antigen specificity of the clonally expanded peripheral T cells was not determined. Low levels of normalized T-cell clonal expansion were also seen in some nonresponding patients. At doses of 0.1 to 3.0 mg/kg, clonal expansion of both CD4+ and CD8+ T cells in blood was seen between baseline and week 6. In the 0.1-3.0 mg/kg groups, partial responders were among the patients with the lowest normalized peripheral clonal expansion, particularly in CD8+ T cells.

To sequence the TCRbeta CDR3 region, genomic DNA was isolated from the sorted cells. The immunoSEQ Assay was used to sequence the TCRbeta CDR3 regions. TCRdb mirrors the immuneACCESS table, restricted to in-frame sequences. Some clones are absent from its copies; in checked studies, under half trace to an unresolved V gene, and the reason for the others is unknown. Here the sample has under 80,000 clones; roughly 85% occur a single time. In total, the top ten clones hold 2% to 2.5% of the sample. In the germline V gene (reference sequence), CDR1 corresponds to GTSNPN and CDR2 to SVGIG. From its cysteine to its phenylalanine, the CDR3 spans 13 amino acids. The sequence is cut down to CDR3 DNA, 39 bases in frame from base 1. V is clipped by 2 bases and J by 6 bases, and the sequence between their germline boundaries is 14 bases long. Of note for this clone: Its specific antigen is unknown. No base qualities exist here, and no much larger clone lies one base off it.

Patients with autoimmune disease history or receiving systemic immunosuppression were excluded from the trial. Peripheral blood for TCR sequencing was drawn from every dose cohort at baseline, at cycle 4 day 1 and at cycle 7 day 1. Samples were obtained from an open-label, multicenter, first-in-human phase I dose-escalation trial of ivuxolimab. Adults with locally advanced or metastatic melanoma, renal cell carcinoma, hepatocellular carcinoma or head and neck squamous cell carcinoma were enrolled in the trial. Before TCR sequencing, CD4+ T cells and CD8+ T cells were sorted from peripheral blood as separate populations.

This chain joins TRBV30 to TRBJ2-7, with no confidently assigned D gene. This receptor was obtained from an adult with an advanced solid tumor such as melanoma, head and neck, liver or kidney cancer. The sample consisted of CD4+ or CD8+ T cells sorted from blood, taken in a trial of the OX40 agonist ivuxolimab. For the CDR3, the sequence is CAWSNLPSGEQYF. The DNA sequence is as follows: TGTGCCTGGAGTAATCTACCCTCAGGCGAGCAGTACTTC. The CDR3 plus the reference TRBV30 and TRBJ2-7 genes for the other parts give the full variable domain: SQTIHQWPATLVQPVGSPLSLECTVEGTSNPNLYWYRQAAGRGLQLLFYSVGIGQISSEVPQNLSASRPQDRQFILSSKKLLLSDSGFYLCAWSNLPSGEQYFGPGTRLTVT.